This TCR beta chain was identified during a study of blood T cell repertoires in COVID-19. Overall study: T cells, B-cell-depleted T cells, or PBMCs provided the cDNA or gDNA that served as material.

Original processing notes: Reference gene primer amplification gave nucleated cell count estimates. Profiling relied on immunoSEQ multiplex PCR, and the TCRdb table lists in-frame clones only, not all of them. For V, J and clone size, that table is used; D and trimming come from the DNA. This table has over 200,000 clones, around 84% appearing once. V lost 2 bases and J lost 7, with 9 bases in between. The CDR3 is 13 residues long. Germline loops: CDR1 SGHDT, CDR2 YYEEEE. The V gene is TRBV5-6, the J gene TRBJ1-4, with D uncertain. The TCR originated in a man in his forties who had recovered from COVID-19. The sample taken for sequencing was peripheral blood. The CDR3 sequence: CASSLILTEKLFF. Written as DNA, the CDR3 is TGTGCCAGCAGCTTAATACTTACTGAAAAACTGTTTTTT. The full variable domain, rest sourced from reference TRBV5-6 and TRBJ1-4, is DAGVTQSPTHLIKTRGQQVTLRCSPKSGHDTVSWYQQALGQGPQFIFQYYEEEERQRGNFPDRFSGHQFPNYSSELNVNALLLGDSALYLCASSLILTEKLFFGSGTQLSVL.